Here is one TCR beta chain with its context. These data originate in a study of T cells expressing NK-cell markers. Study at large: From sorted CD3+CD56+NKG2C+, CD3+CD56+NKG2C- and CD3+CD56-NKG2C+ T cells came the TCR beta repertoires. One of the eight sequenced donors was seronegative, whereas the other seven were HCMV-seropositive.

Making the TCR beta cDNA relied on 5'RACE template switching with UMIs. TCRdb derives one entry per CDR3 protein from the 5' RACE reads, leaving out DNA. This table holds about 160,000 distinct CDR3 sequences. The length of the CDR3 is 16 residues. The sequence derives from a man aged 18-70 years in good health. The sequenced sample consisted of blood T cells: a sorted CD56 or NKG2C T cell subset, CD4+ or CD8+ T cells, or bulk PBMC T cells (not recorded which). The chain employs TRBV12-3 or TRBV12-4 and TRBJ2-3; TCRdb outputs TRBD2, but without DNA this stays unchecked. CDR3 amino acids: CASIPRSGGFTDTQYF.